Listed here are 10 T cell receptor beta chains from one sample, sequenced in a study of T cells in women clearing cervical HPV infection. Using immunoSEQ multiplex PCR, the repertoire was profiled, and TCRdb retains in-frame clones only, with some absent. The sample table sets out some 15,000 clones. The specimen was blood buffy coat. All receptors derive from a woman aged 18-69 years with a cervical HPV16 infection that either progressed to CIN3+ or cleared (not recorded which).

Comment on this clone: The read finishes 3 residues shy of the CDR3 end, and the germline J gene is used to complete it. The gene calls are TRBV11-2 and TRBJ2-2; 7 bases map to TRBD1. Germline-derived CDR1 and CDR2 are SGHAT and FQNNGV. The CDR3 contains 15 residues. J was trimmed by 4 bases and V by 5 bases; bases with no gene match: 7. The CDR3 bases that were read are TGTGCCAGCAGCCGCCCGACAGGGCCCACCGGGGAG. It specifies CASSRPTGPTGE. The entire CDR3 sequence reads CASSRPTGPTGELFF.

Comments on this clone: The read comes to an end 3 residues before the CDR3 does, leaving the germline J gene to fill in the end. This rearrangement joins TRBV10-2 to TRBJ2-5; a weak D match, TRBD2 (7 bases). The CDR3 has 14 amino acids. V was clipped by 6 bases and J by 4 bases, with 15 bases between them. Germline V gene lookup returns CDR1 WSHSY and CDR2 SAAADI. The chain's CDR3 is CASSGLGGLETQYF. The DNA read from the CDR3 is TGCGCCAGCAGCGGACTAGGGGGTTTAGAGACC.

A word on this clone: The sequenced fragment ends 3 residues before the CDR3 boundary, so the rest is inferred from the germline J gene. The J gene is TRBJ1-4, the V gene TRBV7-2; D is possibly TRBD1 (6 bases). This CDR3 has 15 residues. V was pared by 5 bases and J by 4 bases, with 14 bases between. Germline V CDR1 and CDR2: SGHTA, FQGNSA. The part of the CDR3 DNA that was read is TGTGCCAGCAGCCAAACGACAGGTTTTAATGAAAAA. This encodes CASSQTTGFNEK. The whole CDR3 sequence reads CASSQTTGFNEKLFF.

With regard to this clone: The CDR3 end falls 3 residues outside the read, so it is completed with the germline J gene. V is TRBV9 and J is TRBJ2-7, with TRBD2 matching over 7 bases. Germline values: CDR1 SGDLS, CDR2 YYNGEE. V lost 4 bases, J lost 2 bases, and 9 bases stayed unmatched. The CDR3 runs to 15 residues. Here the CDR3 reads CASSFSGALPYEQYF. The CDR3 bases that were read are TGTGCCAGCAGCTTCAGCGGGGCCCTACCCTACGAG.

A note on this clone: From the germline J gene comes the end of the CDR3, since the read stops 3 residues before it. The chain carries TRBV4-1 and TRBJ2-7, with D possibly matching TRBD1 (5 bases). Germline V gene sequence: CDR1 MGHRA, CDR2 YSYEKL. The length of the CDR3 is 16 residues. The V end lost 1 base, the J end lost 3 bases, and 16 bases lay between the germline ends. The sequenced CDR3 bases are TGCGCCAGCAGCCAAGGACGCCAGGGAAGGGTCTACGAG. Translation: CASSQGRQGRVYE. The full CDR3 protein is CASSQGRQGRVYEQYF.

Concerning this clone: The read comes to an end 3 residues before the CDR3 does, leaving the germline J gene to fill in the end. V is TRBV10-3 and J is TRBJ1-5, with TRBD1 matching over 8 bases. Per germline, CDR1 ENHRY and CDR2 SYGVKD. The CDR3 covers 14 residues. V shed 3 bases, J shed 5 bases, and the junction held 3 bases outside the gene matches. The covered CDR3 bases are TGTGCCATCAGTGACAGGACAGGGCATCAGCCC. The encoded protein is CAISDRTGHQP. The CDR3, in full, reads CAISDRTGHQPQHF.

The sequenced CDR3 bases are TGCGCCAGCAGCTTGGGACTAGCTAACACCGGGGAG. It is translated as CASSLGLANTGE. The entire CDR3 is CASSLGLANTGELFF. V gene TRBV5-1 combines with J gene TRBJ2-2; 7 bases fit TRBD2. The read ends 3 residues early relative to the CDR3; the germline J gene fills the gap. CDR1 and CDR2 (germline): SGHRS, YFSETQ. Unmatched junction bases numbered 1, after V lost 0 bases and J lost 2 bases. The CDR3 is 15 amino acids.

Measured by frequency, this clone is medium-sized. Read data end 3 residues before the CDR3 end; the end is taken from the germline J gene. V and J are TRBV19 and TRBJ2-6; a weak D match, TRBD2 (6 bases). V lost 3 bases to trimming and J lost 3 bases, with 9 bases between them. Germline V gives CDR1 LNHDA, CDR2 SQIVND (reference sequence). The length of the CDR3 is 15 residues. The CDR3: CASSIGGFGANVLTF. CDR3 DNA, as far as it was read: TGTGCCAGTAGTATCGGAGGGTTTGGGGCCAACGTC.

To note about this clone: Read sequence stops 3 residues before the CDR3 end, and the germline J gene provides the missing end. This rearrangement joins TRBV5-1 to TRBJ1-2, with 8 bases aligning to TRBD1. Trimming at V came to 4 bases and at J to 4 bases, leaving 3 bases not matched to a gene. CDR1 and CDR2 from the germline V gene are SGHRS and YFSETQ. The CDR3 runs 13 residues. The covered CDR3 bases are TGCGCCAGCAGCGTGACAGGGGCCTATGGC. Translated, it gives CASSVTGAYG. The whole CDR3 region reads CASSVTGAYGYTF.

Note on this clone: With the read ending 3 residues before the CDR3 end, the germline J gene is used to fill in that end. The genes are TRBV6-1 and TRBJ2-1; 11 bases align to TRBD2. V shed 3 bases, J shed 6 bases, and the junction held 4 bases outside the gene matches. Germline V gene data show CDR1 as MNHNS and CDR2 as SASEGT. The CDR3 consists of 15 residues. Partial CDR3 DNA: TGTGCCAGCAGTGATAGTAGCGGGGGGGTCAATGAG. Residues: CASSDSSGGVNE. The complete CDR3 sequence is CASSDSSGGVNEQFF.